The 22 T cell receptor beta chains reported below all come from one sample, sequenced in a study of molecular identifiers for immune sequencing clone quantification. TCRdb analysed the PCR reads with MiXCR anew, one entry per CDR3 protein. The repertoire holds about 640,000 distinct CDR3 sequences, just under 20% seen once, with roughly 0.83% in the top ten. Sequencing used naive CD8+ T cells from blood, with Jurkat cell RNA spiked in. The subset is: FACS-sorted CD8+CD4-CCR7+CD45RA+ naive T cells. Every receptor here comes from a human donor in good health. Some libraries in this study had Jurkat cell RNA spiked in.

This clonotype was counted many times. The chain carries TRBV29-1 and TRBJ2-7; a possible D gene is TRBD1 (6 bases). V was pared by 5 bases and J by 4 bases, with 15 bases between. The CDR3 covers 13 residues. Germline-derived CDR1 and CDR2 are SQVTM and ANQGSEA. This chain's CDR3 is CSVLRDTPYEQYF. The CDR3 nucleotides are TGCAGCGTTCTCCGGGACACTCCGTACGAGCAGTACTTC.

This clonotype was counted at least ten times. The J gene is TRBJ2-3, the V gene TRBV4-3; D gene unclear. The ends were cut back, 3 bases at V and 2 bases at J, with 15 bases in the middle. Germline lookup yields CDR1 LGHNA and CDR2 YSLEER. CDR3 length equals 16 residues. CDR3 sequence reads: CASSQGSQAPTDTQYF. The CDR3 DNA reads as TGCGCCAGCAGCCAGGGTAGCCAAGCCCCCACAGATACGCAGTATTTT.

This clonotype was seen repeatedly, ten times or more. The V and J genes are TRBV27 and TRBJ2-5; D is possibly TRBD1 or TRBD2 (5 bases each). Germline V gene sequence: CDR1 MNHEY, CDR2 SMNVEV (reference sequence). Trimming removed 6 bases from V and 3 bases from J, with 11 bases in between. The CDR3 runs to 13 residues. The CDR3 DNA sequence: TGTGCCAGCAGGGGACGACTTAAAGAGACCCAGTACTTC. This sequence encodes CASRGRLKETQYF.

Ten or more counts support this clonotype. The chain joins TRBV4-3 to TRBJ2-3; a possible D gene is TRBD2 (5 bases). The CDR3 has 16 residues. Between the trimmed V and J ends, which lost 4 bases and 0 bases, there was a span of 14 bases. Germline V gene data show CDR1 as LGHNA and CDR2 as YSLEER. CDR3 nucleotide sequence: TGCGCCAGCAGCCCCGGGGTAGCCTCAAGCACAGATACGCAGTATTTT. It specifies CASSPGVASSTDTQYF.

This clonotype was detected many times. The CDR3 is CAISAGPETDTQYF. In DNA, the CDR3 is TGTGCCATCAGTGCCGGCCCTGAAACAGATACGCAGTATTTT. V gene TRBV10-3 combines with J gene TRBJ2-3; no clear D. This CDR3 spans 14 amino acids. V lost 4 bases, J lost 3 bases, and 11 bases lay in between. Germline CDR1 reads ENHRY; CDR2 reads SYGVKD.

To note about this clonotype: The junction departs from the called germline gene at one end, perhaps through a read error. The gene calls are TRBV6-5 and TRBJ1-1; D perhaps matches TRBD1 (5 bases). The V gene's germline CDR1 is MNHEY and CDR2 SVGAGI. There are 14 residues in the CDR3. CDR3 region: CASSLGTVNIEAFF. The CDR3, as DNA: TGTGCCAGCAGCTTAGGGACCGTGAACATTGAAGCTTTCTTT.

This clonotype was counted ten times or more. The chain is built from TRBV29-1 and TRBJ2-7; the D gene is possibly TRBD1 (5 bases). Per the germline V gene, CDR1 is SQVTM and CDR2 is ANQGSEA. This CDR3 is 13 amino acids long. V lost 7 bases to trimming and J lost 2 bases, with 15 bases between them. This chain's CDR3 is CSAPDIWTYEQYF. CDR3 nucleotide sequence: TGCAGCGCCCCGGACATATGGACCTACGAGCAGTACTTC.

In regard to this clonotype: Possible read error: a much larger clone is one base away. This CDR3 reads CASSDPGQGVGHEQYF. The CDR3, as DNA: TGTGCCAGCAGTGACCCGGGACAGGGGGTAGGCCACGAGCAGTACTTC. The rearrangement uses TRBV6-5 and TRBJ2-7, with TRBD1 matching over 11 bases. Germline lookup yields CDR1 MNHEY and CDR2 SVGAGI. The V gene end was trimmed by 5 bases and the J gene end by 5 bases; junction bases not matched to a gene: 11. There are 16 residues in the CDR3.

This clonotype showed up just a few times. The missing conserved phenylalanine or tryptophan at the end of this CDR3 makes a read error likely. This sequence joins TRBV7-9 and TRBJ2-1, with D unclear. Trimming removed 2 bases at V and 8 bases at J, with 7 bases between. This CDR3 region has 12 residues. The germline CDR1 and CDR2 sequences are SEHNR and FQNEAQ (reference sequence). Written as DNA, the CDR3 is TGTGCCAGCAGCTTAAGAAAGGATGAGCAGTTCTCC. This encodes CASSLRKDEQFS.

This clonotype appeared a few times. The CDR3 loop is CASSLESSGRYNEQFF. In DNA, the CDR3 is TGTGCCAGCAGTTTAGAATCCAGCGGGAGGTACAATGAGCAGTTCTTC. J is TRBJ2-1 and V is TRBV28, with 9 bases fitting TRBD2. The V and J ends lost 2 bases and 4 bases, in that order; junction bases with no gene match: 6. The CDR3 sequence is 16 residues long. Germline loops: CDR1 MDHEN, CDR2 SYDVKM.

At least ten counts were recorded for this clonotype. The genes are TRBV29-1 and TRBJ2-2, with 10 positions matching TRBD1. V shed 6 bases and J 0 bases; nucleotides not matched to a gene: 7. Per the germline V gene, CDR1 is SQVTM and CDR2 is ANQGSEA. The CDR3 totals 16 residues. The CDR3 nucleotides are TGCAGCGTACCGGGACAGGGGACACCGAACACCGGGGAGCTGTTTTTT. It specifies CSVPGQGTPNTGELFF.

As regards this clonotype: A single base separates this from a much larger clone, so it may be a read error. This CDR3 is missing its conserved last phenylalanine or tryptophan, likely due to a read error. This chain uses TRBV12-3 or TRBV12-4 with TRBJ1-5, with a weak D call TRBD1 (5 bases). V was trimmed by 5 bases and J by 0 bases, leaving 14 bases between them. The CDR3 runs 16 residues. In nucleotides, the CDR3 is TGTGCCAGCAGTCCCTCCGGGACGGCTAGCAATCAGCCCCAGCATTCT. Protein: CASSPSGTASNQPQHS.

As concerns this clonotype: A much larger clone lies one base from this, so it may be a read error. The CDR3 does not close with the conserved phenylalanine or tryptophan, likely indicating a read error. Here the CDR3 reads CASSYGLSGNEQYL. The CDR3 DNA sequence: TGTGCCAGCAGTTACGGCCTATCAGGGAACGAGCAGTACCTC. The genes are TRBV6-2 or TRBV6-3 and TRBJ2-7, with D perhaps matching TRBD1 (5 bases). Germline lookup yields CDR1 MNHEY and CDR2 SVGEGT. V lost 2 bases and J 5 bases, leaving 13 bases between the germline ends. This CDR3 is built from 14 residues.

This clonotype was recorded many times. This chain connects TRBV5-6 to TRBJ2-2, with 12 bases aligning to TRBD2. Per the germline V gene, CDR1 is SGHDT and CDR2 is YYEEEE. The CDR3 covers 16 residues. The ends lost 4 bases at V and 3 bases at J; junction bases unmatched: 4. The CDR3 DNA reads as TGTGCCAGCAGCCCAGGGACTAGCGGGTACACCGGGGAGCTGTTTTTT. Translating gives CASSPGTSGYTGELFF.

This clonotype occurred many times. The CDR3 is CASSFNRLPDQNYGYTF. CDR3 sequence (DNA): TGTGCCAGCAGTTTCAATCGGTTACCAGACCAAAACTATGGCTACACCTTC. The chain carries TRBV12-3 or TRBV12-4 and TRBJ1-2; D not resolved. V gave up 3 bases and J gave up 2 bases, with 19 bases separating them. CDR3 length equals 17 residues.

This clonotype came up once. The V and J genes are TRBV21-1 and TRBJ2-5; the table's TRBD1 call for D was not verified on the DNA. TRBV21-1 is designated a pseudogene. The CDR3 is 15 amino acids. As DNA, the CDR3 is TGTGCCGGCAGCAAAGCGCGTAGGGGTATACAGACCCAGTACTTC. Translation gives CAGSKARRGIQTQYF.

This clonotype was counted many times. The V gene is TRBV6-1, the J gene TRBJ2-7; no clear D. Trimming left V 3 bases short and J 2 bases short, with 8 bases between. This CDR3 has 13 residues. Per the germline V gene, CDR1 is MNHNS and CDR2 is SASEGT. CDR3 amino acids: CASSELDAYEQYF. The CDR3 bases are TGTGCCAGCAGTGAGTTGGACGCCTACGAGCAGTACTTC.

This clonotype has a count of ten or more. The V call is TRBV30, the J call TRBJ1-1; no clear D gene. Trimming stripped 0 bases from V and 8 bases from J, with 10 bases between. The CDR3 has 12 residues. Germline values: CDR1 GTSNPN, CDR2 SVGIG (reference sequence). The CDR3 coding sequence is TGTGCCTGGAGTGTGTGGGAGGAGGAAGCTTTCTTT. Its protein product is CAWSVWEEEAFF.

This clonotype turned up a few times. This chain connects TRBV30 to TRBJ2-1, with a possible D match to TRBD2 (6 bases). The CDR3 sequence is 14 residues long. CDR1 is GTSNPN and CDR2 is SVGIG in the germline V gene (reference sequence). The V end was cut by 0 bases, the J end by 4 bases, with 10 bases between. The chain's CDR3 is CAWSVLSGYNEQFF. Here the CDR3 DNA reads TGTGCCTGGAGTGTACTGAGCGGGTACAATGAGCAGTTCTTC.

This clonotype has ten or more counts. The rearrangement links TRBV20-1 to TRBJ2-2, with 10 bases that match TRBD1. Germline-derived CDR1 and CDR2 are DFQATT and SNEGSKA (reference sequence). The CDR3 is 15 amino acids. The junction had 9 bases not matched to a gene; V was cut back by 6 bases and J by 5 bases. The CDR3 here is CSALDRGSSTGELFF. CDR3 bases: TGCAGTGCCCTGGACAGGGGGTCATCGACCGGGGAGCTGTTTTTT.

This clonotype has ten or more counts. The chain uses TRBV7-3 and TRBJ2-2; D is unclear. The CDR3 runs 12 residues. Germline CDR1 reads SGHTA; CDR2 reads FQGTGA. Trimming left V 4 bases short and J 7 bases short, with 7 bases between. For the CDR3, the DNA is TGTGCCAGCAGCTCAATCGGCGGGGAGCTGTTTTTT. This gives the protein CASSSIGGELFF.

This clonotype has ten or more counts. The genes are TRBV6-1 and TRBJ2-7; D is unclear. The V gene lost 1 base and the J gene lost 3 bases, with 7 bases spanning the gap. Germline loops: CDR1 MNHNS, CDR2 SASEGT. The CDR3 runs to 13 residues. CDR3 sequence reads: CASSEGPLYEQYF. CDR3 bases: TGTGCCAGCAGTGAAGGGCCCCTCTACGAGCAGTACTTC.